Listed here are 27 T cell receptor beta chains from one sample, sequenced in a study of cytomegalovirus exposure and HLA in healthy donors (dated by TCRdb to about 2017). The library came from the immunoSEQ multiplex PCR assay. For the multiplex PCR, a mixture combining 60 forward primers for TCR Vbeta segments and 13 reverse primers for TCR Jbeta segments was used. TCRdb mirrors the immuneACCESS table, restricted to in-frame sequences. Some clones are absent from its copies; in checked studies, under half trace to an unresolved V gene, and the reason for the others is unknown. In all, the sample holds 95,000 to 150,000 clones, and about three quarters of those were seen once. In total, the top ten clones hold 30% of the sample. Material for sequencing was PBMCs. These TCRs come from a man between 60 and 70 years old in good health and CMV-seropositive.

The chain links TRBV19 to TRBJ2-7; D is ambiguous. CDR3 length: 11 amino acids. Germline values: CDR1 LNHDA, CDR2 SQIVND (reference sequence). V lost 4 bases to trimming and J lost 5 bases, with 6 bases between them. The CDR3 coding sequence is TGTGCCAGTAGTAATTACAACGAGCAGTACTTC. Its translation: CASSNYNEQYF.

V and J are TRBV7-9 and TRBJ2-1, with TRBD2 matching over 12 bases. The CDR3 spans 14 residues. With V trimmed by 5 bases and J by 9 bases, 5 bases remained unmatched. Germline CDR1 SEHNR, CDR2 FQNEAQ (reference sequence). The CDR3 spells CASSPGLAGSEQFF. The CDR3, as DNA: TGTGCCAGCAGCCCTGGACTAGCGGGGAGTGAGCAGTTCTTC. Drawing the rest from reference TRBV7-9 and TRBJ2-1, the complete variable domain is DTGVSQNPRHKITKRGQNVTFRCDPISEHNRLYWYRQTLGQGPEFLTYFQNEAQLEKSRLLSDRFSAERPKGSFSTLEIQRTEQGDSAMYLCASSPGLAGSEQFFGPGTRLTVL.

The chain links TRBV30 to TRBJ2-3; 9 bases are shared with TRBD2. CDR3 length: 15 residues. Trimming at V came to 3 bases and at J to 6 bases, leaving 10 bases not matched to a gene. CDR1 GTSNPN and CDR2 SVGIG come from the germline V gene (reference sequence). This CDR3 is CAWSWQRGVLDTQYF. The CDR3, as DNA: TGTGCCTGGAGCTGGCAGCGGGGGGTTCTGGATACGCAGTATTTT.

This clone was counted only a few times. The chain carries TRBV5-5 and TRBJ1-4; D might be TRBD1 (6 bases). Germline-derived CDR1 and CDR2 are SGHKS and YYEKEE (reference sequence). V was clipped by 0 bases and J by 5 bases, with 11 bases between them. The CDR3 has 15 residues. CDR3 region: CASSLGRQGNEKLFF. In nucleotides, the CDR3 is TGTGCCAGCAGCTTGGGGCGGCAGGGGAATGAAAAACTGTTTTTT.

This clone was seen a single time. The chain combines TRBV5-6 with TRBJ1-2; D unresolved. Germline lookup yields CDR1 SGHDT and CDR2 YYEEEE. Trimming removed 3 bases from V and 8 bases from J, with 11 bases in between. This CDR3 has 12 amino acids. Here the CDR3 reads CASSWGVQGYTF. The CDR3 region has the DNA TGTGCCAGCAGCTGGGGAGTTCAGGGCTACACCTTC.

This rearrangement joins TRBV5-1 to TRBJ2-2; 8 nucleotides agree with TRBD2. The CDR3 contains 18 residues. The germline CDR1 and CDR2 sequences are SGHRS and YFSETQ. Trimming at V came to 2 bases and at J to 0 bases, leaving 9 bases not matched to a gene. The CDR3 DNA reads TGCGCCAGCAGCTTTGGGGCAGCGGGGGTCACGAACACCGGGGAGCTGTTTTTT. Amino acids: CASSFGAAGVTNTGELFF.

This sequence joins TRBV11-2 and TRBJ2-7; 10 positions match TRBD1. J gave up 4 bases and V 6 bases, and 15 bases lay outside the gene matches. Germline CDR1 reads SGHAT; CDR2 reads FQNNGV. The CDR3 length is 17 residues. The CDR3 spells CASSPQSGTGDFYEQYF. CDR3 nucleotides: TGTGCCAGCAGTCCCCAGTCGGGGACAGGGGATTTTTACGAGCAGTACTTC.

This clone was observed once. The CDR3 DNA follows: TGTGCCAGCAGTGAAGCCCTATCCGGGGGGGAGCAGTACTTC. Translation gives CASSEALSGGEQYF. The J gene is TRBJ2-7, the V gene TRBV2; 7 bases align to TRBD2. With 0 bases clipped from V and 7 bases from J, the junction kept 6 bases outside the gene matches. CDR1 is SNHLY and CDR2 is FYNNEI in the germline V gene. The CDR3 covers 14 residues.

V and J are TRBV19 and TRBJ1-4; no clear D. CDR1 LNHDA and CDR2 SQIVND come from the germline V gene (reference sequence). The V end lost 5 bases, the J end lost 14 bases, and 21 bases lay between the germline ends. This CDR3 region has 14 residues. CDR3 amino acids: CASSAALYGVRLFF. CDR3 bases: TGTGCCAGTAGTGCCGCTCTATACGGGGTTCGGCTGTTTTTT.

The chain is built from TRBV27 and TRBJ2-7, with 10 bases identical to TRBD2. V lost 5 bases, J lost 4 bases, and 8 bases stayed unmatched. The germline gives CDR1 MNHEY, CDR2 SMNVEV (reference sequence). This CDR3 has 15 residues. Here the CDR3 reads CASSLQLAGRYEQYF. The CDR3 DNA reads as TGTGCCAGCAGTCTGCAACTAGCGGGGAGGTACGAGCAGTACTTC.

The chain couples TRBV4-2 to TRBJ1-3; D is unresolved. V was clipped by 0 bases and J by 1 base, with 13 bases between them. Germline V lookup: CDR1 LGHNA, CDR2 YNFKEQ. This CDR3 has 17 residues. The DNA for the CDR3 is TGTGCCAGCAGCCAAGAAATGTGGGCCGATTCTGGAAACACCATATATTTT. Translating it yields CASSQEMWADSGNTIYF.

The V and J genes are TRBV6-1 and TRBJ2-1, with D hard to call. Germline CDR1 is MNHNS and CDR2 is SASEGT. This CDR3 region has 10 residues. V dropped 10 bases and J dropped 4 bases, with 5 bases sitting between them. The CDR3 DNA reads TGTGCCACGTTTTACAATGAGCAGTTCTTC. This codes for CATFYNEQFF.

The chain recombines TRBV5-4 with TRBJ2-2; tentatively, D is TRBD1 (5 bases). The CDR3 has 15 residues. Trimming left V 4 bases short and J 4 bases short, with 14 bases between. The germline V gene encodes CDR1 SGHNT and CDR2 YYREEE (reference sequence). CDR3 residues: CASSGAAGFTGELFF. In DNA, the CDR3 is TGTGCCAGCAGCGGAGCTGCAGGGTTCACCGGGGAGCTGTTTTTT.

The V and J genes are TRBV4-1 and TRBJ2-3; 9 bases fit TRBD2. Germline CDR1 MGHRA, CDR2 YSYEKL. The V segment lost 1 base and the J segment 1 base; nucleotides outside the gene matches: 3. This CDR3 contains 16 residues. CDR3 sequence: CASSQGSGSGTDTQYF. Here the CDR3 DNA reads TGCGCCAGCAGCCAAGGTAGCGGGAGCGGCACAGATACGCAGTATTTT.

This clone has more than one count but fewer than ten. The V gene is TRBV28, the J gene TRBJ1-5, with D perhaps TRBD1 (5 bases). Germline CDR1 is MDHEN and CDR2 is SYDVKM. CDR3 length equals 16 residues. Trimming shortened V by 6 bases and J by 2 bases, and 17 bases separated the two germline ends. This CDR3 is CASRKGRVRGNQPQHF. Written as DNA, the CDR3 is TGTGCCAGCAGAAAGGGGAGGGTTCGTGGCAATCAGCCCCAGCATTTT.

CDR3 coding DNA: TGTGCCAGCAGTTCCTATGTTGCGGGGGGGACAGATACGCAGTATTTT. Protein: CASSSYVAGGTDTQYF. The gene calls are TRBV6-6 and TRBJ2-3; 9 positions agree with TRBD2. Germline assignment: CDR1 MNHNY and CDR2 SVGAGI (reference sequence). V shed 4 bases, J shed 3 bases, and the junction held 8 bases outside the gene matches. The CDR3 runs to 16 residues.

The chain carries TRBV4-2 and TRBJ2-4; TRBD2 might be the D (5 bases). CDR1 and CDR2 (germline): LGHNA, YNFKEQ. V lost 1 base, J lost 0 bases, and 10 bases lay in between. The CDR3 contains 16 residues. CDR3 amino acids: CASSQGLPLAKNIQYF. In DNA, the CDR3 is TGTGCCAGCAGCCAAGGACTACCACTAGCCAAAAACATTCAGTACTTC.

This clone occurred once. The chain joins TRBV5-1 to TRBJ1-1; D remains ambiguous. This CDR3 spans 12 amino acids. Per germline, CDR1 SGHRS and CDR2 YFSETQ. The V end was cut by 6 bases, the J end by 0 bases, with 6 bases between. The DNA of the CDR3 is TGCGCCAGCACGGGGATGAACACTGAAGCTTTCTTT. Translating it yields CASTGMNTEAFF.

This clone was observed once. CDR3 DNA sequence: TGCGCCAGCAGCTTAGAGGGTAGCAATCAGCCCCAGCATTTT. As protein: CASSLEGSNQPQHF. V usage is TRBV5-1 and J usage is TRBJ1-5; D is unresolved. This CDR3 has 14 residues. V was pared by 2 bases and J by 0 bases, with 6 bases between. The germline CDR1 and CDR2 sequences are SGHRS and YFSETQ.

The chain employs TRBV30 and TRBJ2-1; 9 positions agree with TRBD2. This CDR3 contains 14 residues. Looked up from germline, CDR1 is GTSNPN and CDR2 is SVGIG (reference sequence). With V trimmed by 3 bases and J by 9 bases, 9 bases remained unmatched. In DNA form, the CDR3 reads TGTGCCTGGAGGATAGCGGGAGCGCGGGGTGAGCAGTTCTTC. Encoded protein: CAWRIAGARGEQFF.

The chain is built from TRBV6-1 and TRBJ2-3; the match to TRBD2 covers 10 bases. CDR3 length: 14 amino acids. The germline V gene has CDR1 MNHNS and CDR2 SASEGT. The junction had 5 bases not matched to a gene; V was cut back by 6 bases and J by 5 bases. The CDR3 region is CASSQRGGLDTQYF. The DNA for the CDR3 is TGTGCCAGCAGCCAGCGGGGGGGCCTAGATACGCAGTATTTT.

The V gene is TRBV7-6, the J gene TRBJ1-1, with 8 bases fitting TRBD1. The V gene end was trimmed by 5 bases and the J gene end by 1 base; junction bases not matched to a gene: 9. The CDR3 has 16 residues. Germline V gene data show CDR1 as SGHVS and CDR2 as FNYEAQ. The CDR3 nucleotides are TGTGCCAGCAGCCTCCGTCGGACAGGGACGAACACTGAAGCTTTCTTT. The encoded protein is CASSLRRTGTNTEAFF.

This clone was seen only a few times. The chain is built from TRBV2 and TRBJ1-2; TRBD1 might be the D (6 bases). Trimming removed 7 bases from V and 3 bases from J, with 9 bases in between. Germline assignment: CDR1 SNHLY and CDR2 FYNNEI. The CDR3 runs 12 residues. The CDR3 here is CASKQGDYGYTF. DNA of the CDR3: TGTGCCAGCAAACAGGGAGACTATGGCTACACCTTC. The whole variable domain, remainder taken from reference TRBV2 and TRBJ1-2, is EPEVTQTPSHQVTQMGQEVILRCVPISNHLYFYWYRQILGQKVEFLVSFYNNEISEKSEIFDDQFSVERPDGSNFTLKIRSTKLEDSAMYFCASKQGDYGYTFGSGTRLTVV.

The CDR3 here is CASSLLGRANTEAFF. The CDR3 bases are TGTGCCAGCAGCTTATTAGGCAGGGCTAACACTGAAGCTTTCTTT. The V call is TRBV7-3, the J call TRBJ1-1; D might be TRBD1 (5 bases). CDR1 and CDR2 from the germline V gene are SGHTA and FQGTGA. V lost 2 bases, J lost 2 bases, and 12 bases lay in between. This CDR3 comprises 15 residues. Complete variable domain (other parts from reference TRBV7-3 and TRBJ1-1): GAGVSQTPSNKVTEKGKYVELRCDPISGHTALYWYRQSLGQGPEFLIYFQGTGAADDSGLPNDRFFAVRPEGSVSTLKIQRTERGDSAVYLCASSLLGRANTEAFFGQGTRLTVV.

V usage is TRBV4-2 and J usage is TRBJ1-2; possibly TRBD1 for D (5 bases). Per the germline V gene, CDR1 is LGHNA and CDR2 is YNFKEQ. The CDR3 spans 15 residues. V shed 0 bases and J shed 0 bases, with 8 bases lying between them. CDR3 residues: CASSQDWGANYGYTF. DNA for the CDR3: TGTGCCAGCAGCCAAGATTGGGGGGCTAACTATGGCTACACCTTC.

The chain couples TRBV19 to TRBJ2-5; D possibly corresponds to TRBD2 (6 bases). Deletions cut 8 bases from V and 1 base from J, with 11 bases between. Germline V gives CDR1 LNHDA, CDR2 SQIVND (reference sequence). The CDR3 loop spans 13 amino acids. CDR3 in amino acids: CASGWRGQETQYF. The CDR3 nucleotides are TGTGCCAGTGGCTGGCGGGGCCAAGAGACCCAGTACTTC.

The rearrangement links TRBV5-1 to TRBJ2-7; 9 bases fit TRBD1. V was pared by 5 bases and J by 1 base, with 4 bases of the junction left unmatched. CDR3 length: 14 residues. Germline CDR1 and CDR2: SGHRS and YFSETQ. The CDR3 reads CASRAGTGSYEQYF. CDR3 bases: TGCGCCAGCAGAGCCGGGACAGGGTCCTACGAGCAGTACTTC.